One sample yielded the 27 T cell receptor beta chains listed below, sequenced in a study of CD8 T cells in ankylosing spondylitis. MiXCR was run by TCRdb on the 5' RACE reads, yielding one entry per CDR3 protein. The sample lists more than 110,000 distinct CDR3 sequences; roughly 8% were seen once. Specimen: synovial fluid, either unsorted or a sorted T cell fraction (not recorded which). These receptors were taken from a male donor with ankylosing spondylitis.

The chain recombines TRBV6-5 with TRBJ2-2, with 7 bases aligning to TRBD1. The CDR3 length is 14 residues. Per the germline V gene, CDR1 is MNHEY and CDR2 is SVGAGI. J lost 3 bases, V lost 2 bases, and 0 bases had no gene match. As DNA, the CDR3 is TGTGCCAGCAGTTACGGGACAGACACCGGGGAGCTGTTTTTT. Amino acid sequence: CASSYGTDTGELFF.

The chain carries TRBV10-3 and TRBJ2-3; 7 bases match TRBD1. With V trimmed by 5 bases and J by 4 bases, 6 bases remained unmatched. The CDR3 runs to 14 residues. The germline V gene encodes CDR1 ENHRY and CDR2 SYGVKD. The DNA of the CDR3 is TGTGCCATCAGTATCGGACAGGCCGCAGATACGCAGTATTTT. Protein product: CAISIGQAADTQYF.

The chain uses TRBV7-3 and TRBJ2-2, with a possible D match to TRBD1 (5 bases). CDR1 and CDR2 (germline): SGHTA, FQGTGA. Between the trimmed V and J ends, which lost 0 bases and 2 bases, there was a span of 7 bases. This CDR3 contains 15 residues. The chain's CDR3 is CASSLTRDNTGELFF. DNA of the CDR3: TGTGCCAGCAGCTTAACCAGGGATAACACCGGGGAGCTGTTTTTT.

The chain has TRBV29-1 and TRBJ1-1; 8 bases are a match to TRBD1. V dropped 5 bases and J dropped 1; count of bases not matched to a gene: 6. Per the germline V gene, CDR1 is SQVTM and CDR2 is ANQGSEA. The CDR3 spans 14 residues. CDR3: CSVRETGENTEAFF. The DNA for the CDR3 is TGCAGCGTTAGGGAGACAGGGGAGAACACTGAAGCTTTCTTT.

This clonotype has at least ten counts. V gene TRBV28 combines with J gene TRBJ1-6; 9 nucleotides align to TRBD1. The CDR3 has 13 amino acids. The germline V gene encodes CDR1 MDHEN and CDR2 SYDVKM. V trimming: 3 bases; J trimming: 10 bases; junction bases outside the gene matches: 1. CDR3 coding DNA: TGTGCCAGCAGTTTGACAGGGGGATCACCCCTCCACTTT. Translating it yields CASSLTGGSPLHF.

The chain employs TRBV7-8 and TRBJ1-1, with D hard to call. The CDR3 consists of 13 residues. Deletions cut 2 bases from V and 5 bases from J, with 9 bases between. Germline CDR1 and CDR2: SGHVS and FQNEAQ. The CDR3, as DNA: TGTGCCAGCAGCTTACAGGCTCGAACTGAAGCTTTCTTT. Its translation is CASSLQARTEAFF.

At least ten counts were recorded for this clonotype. The CDR3 DNA is TGCAGTGCTAACAGGGGGCGCATCGGTGGCTACACCTTC. It specifies CSANRGRIGGYTF. The V and J genes are TRBV20-1 and TRBJ1-2, with 9 bases that match TRBD1. CDR3 size: 13 residues. The J segment lost 7 bases and the V segment lost 4 bases, leaving 7 bases of the junction unmatched. In germline, CDR1 is DFQATT, CDR2 SNEGSKA (reference sequence).

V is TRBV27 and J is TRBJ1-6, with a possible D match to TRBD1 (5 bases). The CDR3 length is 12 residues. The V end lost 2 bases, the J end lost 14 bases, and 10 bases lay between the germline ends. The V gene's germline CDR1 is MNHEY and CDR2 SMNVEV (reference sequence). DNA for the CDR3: TGTGCCAGCAGTTTAGGCCGGGGCACCCTCCACTTT. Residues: CASSLGRGTLHF.

The CDR3 protein is CSAAGQGANQPQHF. CDR3 nucleotides: TGCAGTGCTGCGGGACAGGGGGCGAATCAGCCCCAGCATTTT. This chain uses TRBV20-1 with TRBJ1-5; 12 nucleotides align to TRBD1. Trimming removed 5 bases from V and 4 bases from J; junction bases left unmatched: 3. CDR1 and CDR2 (germline): DFQATT, SNEGSKA (reference sequence). The CDR3 runs to 14 residues.

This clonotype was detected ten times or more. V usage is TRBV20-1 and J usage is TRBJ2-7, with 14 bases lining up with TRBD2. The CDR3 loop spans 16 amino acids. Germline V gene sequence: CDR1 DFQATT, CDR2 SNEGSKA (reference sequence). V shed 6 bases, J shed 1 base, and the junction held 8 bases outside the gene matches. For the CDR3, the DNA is TGCAGTGCAACGGGACTAGCGGGAGTAGGGTCCTACGAGCAGTACTTC. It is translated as CSATGLAGVGSYEQYF.

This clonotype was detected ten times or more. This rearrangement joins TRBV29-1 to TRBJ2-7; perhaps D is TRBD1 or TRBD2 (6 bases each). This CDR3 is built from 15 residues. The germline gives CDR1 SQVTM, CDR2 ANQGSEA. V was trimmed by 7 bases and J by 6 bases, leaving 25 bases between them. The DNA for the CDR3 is TGCAGCGCAGCCCCTGGACCGCTAAGGGGGGCCGAGCAGTACTTC. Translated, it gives CSAAPGPLRGAEQYF.

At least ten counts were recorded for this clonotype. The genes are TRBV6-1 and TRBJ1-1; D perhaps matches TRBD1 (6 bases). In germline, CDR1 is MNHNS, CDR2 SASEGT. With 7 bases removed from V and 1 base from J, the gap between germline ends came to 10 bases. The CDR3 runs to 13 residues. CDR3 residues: CASTETGNTEAFF. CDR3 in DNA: TGTGCCAGCACCGAGACAGGGAACACTGAAGCTTTCTTT.

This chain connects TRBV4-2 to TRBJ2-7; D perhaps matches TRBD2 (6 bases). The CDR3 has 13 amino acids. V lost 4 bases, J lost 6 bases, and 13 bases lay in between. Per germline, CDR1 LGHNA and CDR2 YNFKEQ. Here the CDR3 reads CASSRGILCEQYF. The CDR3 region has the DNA TGTGCCAGCAGCCGCGGGATCCTCTGCGAGCAGTACTTC.

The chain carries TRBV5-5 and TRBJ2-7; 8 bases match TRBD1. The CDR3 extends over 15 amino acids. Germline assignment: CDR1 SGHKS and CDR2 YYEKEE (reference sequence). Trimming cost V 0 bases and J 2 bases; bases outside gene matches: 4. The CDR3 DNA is TGTGCCAGCAGCTTGGAGACAGGGGAGGCCTACGAGCAGTACTTC. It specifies CASSLETGEAYEQYF.

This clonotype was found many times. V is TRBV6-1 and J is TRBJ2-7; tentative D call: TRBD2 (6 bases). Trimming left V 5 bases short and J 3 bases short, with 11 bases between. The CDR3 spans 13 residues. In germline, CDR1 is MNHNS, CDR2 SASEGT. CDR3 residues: CASSPGVHYEQYF. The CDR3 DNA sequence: TGTGCCAGCAGTCCGGGGGTTCACTACGAGCAGTACTTC.

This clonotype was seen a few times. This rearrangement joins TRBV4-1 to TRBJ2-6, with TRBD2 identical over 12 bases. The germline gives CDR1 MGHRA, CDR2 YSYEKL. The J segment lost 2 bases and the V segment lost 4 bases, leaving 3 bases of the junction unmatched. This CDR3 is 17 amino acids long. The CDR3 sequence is CASSPRTSGAGANVLTF. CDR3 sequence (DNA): TGCGCCAGCAGCCCGCGGACTAGCGGGGCTGGGGCCAACGTCCTGACTTTC.

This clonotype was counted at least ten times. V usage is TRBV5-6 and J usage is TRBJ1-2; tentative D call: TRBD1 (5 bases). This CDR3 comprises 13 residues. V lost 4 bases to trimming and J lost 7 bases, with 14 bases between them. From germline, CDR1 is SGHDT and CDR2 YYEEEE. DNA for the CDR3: TGTGCCAGCAGCCTGGAGGGGCGCGGTGGCTACACCTTC. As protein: CASSLEGRGGYTF.

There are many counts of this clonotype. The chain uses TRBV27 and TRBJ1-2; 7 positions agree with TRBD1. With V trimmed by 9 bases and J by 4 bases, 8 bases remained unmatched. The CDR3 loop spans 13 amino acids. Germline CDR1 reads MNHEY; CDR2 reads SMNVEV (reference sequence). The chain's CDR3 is CARPGTASYGYTF. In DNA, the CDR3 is TGTGCCAGACCGGGGACAGCCTCCTATGGCTACACCTTC.

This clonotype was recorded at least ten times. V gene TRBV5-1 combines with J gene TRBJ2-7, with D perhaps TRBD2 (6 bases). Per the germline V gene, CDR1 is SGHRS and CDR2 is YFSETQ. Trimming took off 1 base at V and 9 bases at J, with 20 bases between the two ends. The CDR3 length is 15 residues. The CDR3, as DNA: TGCGCCAGCAGCTTGTATGCGGGGACGGCGAGTTTGCAGTACTTC. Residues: CASSLYAGTASLQYF.

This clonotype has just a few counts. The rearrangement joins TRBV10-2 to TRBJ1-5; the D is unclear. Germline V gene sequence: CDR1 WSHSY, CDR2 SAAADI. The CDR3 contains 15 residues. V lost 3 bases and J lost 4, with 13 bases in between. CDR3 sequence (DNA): TGCGCCAGCAGTGACATATCGGGTGGGAATCAGCCCCAGCATTTT. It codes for CASSDISGGNQPQHF.

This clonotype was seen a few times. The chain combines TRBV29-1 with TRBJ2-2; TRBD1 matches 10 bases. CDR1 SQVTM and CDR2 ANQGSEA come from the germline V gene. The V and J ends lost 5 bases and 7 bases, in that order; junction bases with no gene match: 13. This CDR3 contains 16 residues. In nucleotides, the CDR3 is TGCAGCGTTCTGGGGCCGAGACAGGGGGCGGTCGGGGAGCTGTTTTTT. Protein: CSVLGPRQGAVGELFF.

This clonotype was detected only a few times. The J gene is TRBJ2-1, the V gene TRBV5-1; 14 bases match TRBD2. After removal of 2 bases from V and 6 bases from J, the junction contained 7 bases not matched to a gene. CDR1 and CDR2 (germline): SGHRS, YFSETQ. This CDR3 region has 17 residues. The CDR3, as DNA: TGCGCCAGCAGCTTAGCCGGGACTAGCGGGGGTAGCAATGAGCAGTTCTTC. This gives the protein CASSLAGTSGGSNEQFF.

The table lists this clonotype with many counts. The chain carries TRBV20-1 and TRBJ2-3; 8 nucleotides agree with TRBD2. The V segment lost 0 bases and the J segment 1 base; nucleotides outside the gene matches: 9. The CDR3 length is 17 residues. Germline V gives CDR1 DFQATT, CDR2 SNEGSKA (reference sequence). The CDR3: CSARDPQRGLGTDTQYF. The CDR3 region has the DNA TGCAGTGCTAGAGATCCTCAGCGGGGGCTTGGCACAGATACGCAGTATTTT.

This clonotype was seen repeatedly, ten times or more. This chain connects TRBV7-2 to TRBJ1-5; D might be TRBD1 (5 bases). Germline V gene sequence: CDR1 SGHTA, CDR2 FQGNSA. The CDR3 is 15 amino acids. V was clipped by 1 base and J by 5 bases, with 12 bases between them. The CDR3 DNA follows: TGTGCCAGCAGCTTAGGGTACGGGGGGGATCAGCCCCAGCATTTT. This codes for CASSLGYGGDQPQHF.

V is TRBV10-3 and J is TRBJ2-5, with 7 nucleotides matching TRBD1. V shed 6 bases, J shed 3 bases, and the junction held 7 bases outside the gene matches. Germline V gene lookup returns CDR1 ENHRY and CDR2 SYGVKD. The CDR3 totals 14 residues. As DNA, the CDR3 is TGTGCCATCAGCCTCGGACAGGCGGAAGAGACCCAGTACTTC. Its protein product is CAISLGQAEETQYF.

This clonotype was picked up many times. CDR3 residues: CASSGRGTANTEAFF. In DNA, the CDR3 is TGCGCCAGCAGCGGGCGAGGGACGGCGAACACTGAAGCTTTCTTT. The chain carries TRBV5-1 and TRBJ1-1; D is possibly TRBD1 (5 bases). The V and J ends lost 4 bases and 1 base respectively, with 14 bases between them. The germline CDR1 and CDR2 sequences are SGHRS and YFSETQ. The CDR3 is 15 amino acids.

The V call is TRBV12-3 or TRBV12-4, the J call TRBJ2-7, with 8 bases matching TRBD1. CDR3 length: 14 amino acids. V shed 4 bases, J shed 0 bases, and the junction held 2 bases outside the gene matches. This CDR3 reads CASSWDRSSYEQYF. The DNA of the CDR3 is TGTGCCAGCAGTTGGGACAGGAGCTCCTACGAGCAGTACTTC.